Below, 9 T cell receptor beta chains from the same sample are listed, as sequenced in a study of identical twins. Each CDR3 protein gets one entry after TCRdb re-called the 5' RACE reads with MiXCR. The sample consists of roughly 150,000 distinct CDR3 sequences, approximately 3.5% of them appearing once. Sequences were obtained from memory T cells sorted from blood. The receptors originated from a man younger than 35 in good health.

In this sample, this clonotype turned up a few times. The chain combines TRBV3-1 with TRBJ2-3; 11 nucleotides line up with TRBD2. The CDR3 extends over 15 amino acids. With 8 bases clipped from V and 3 bases from J, the junction kept 7 bases outside the gene matches. Germline V gene lookup returns CDR1 LGHDT and CDR2 YNNKEL (reference sequence). The chain's CDR3 is CASQTSGSLTDTQYF. The CDR3 DNA is TGTGCCAGCCAAACTAGCGGGAGTTTAACAGATACGCAGTATTTT.

In its sample, this clonotype was seen many times. DNA of the CDR3: TGTGCCAGCAGCTTGGGCGGGACCCCTACCGGGGAGCTGTTTTTT. It translates to CASSLGGTPTGELFF. The J gene is TRBJ2-2, the V gene TRBV7-2; possible D gene TRBD2, 6 bases. The germline V gene encodes CDR1 SGHTA and CDR2 FQGNSA. V gave up 3 bases and J gave up 5 bases, with 13 bases separating them. The CDR3 covers 15 residues.

J is TRBJ1-5 and V is TRBV6-2 or TRBV6-3; TRBD1 might be the D (5 bases). The V end was cut by 1 base, the J end by 0 bases, with 13 bases between. Germline V CDR1 and CDR2: MNHEY, SVGEGT. There are 17 residues in the CDR3. Written as DNA, the CDR3 is TGTGCCAGCAGTTACTATTCAGGGACCTATAGCAATCAGCCCCAGCATTTT. The encoded protein is CASSYYSGTYSNQPQHF.

This clonotype was observed many times. The chain has TRBV5-1 and TRBJ1-2; D remains unclear. V lost 6 bases and J lost 4, with 13 bases in between. CDR1 SGHRS and CDR2 YFSETQ come from the germline V gene. This CDR3 is 13 amino acids long. The CDR3 DNA reads TGCGCCAGCAATTCGGGTAGCGGCTATGGCTACACCTTC. Its protein is CASNSGSGYGYTF.

This clonotype showed up many times. The chain is built from TRBV7-9 and TRBJ1-2; unclear D gene. The V gene's germline CDR1 is SEHNR and CDR2 FQNEAQ (reference sequence). Trimming took 8 bases from V and 1 from J, leaving 14 bases between them. The CDR3 consists of 14 residues. The CDR3 protein is CASGSSEVNYGYTF. CDR3 sequence (DNA): TGTGCCAGCGGCTCCAGCGAAGTTAACTATGGCTACACCTTC.

This clonotype has at least ten counts. CDR3 sequence reads: CSGLMTDNEQFF. DNA of the CDR3: TGCAGCGGTCTTATGACAGACAATGAGCAGTTCTTC. This sequence joins TRBV29-1 and TRBJ2-1; D is perhaps TRBD1 (5 bases). CDR1 and CDR2 (germline): SQVTM, ANQGSEA. V dropped 7 bases and J dropped 5 bases, with 12 bases sitting between them. CDR3 length: 12 amino acids.

This clonotype was counted at least ten times. This chain uses TRBV6-5 with TRBJ1-1; D is unclear. CDR1 is MNHEY and CDR2 is SVGAGI in the germline V gene. The CDR3 covers 12 residues. V shed 5 bases and J shed 14 bases, with 18 bases lying between them. CDR3 DNA sequence: TGTGCCAGCAGTGACGGTCCTGGTTTAGGGTTCTTT. Its protein is CASSDGPGLGFF.

This clonotype was observed many times. The chain couples TRBV20-1 to TRBJ2-3, with 10 nucleotides matching TRBD2. The germline V gene has CDR1 DFQATT and CDR2 SNEGSKA (reference sequence). The CDR3 covers 12 residues. The CDR3 region is CSSTSGTRTQYF. CDR3 coding DNA: TGCAGCTCCACTAGCGGGACGCGTACGCAGTATTTT.

The DNA of the CDR3 is TGTGCCAGCAGCTTCCTTAAGACTGATAACACCGGGGAGCTGTTTTTT. Protein sequence: CASSFLKTDNTGELFF. The genes are TRBV7-3 and TRBJ2-2; D call uncertain. V dropped 3 bases and J dropped 2 bases, with 13 bases sitting between them. Per the germline V gene, CDR1 is SGHTA and CDR2 is FQGTGA. This CDR3 contains 16 residues.